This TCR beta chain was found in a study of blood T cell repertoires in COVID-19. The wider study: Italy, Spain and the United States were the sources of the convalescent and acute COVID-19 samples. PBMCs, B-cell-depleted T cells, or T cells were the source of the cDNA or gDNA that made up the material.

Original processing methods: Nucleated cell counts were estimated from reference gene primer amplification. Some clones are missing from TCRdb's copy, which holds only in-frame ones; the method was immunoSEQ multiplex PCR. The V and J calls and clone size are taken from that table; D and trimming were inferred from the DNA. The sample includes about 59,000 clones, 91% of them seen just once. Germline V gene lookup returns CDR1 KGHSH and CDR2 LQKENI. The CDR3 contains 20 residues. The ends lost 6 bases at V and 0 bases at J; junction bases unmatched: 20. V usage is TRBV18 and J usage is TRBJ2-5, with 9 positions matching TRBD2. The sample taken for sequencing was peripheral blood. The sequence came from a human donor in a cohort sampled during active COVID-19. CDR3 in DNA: TGTGCCAGCTCCGCGATACACACAAGAGCGGGGGGAAGAAACCAAGAGACCCAGTACTTC. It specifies CASSAIHTRAGGRNQETQYF. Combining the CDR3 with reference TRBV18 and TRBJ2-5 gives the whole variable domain NAGVMQNPRHLVRRRGQEARLRCSPMKGHSHVYWYRQLPEEGLKFMVYLQKENIIDESGMPKERFSAEFPKEGPSILRIQQVVRGDSAAYFCASSAIHTRAGGRNQETQYFGPGTRLLVL.